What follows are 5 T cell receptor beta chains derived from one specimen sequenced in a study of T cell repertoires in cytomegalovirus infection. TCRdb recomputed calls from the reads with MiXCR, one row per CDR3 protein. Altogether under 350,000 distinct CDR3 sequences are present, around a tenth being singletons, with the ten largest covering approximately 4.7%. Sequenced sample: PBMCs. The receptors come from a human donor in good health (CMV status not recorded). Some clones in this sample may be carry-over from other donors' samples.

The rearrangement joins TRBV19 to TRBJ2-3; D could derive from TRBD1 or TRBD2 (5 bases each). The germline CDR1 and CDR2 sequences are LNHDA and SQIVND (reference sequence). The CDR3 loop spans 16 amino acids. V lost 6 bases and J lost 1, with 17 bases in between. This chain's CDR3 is CASRMARGVRTDTQYF. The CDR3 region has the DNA TGTGCCAGTAGAATGGCGAGAGGGGTACGCACAGATACGCAGTATTTT.

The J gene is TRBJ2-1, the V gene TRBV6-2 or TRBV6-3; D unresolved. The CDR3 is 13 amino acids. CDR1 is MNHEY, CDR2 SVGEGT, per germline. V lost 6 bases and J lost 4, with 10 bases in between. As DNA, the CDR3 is TGTGCCAGCAGCGCTTTTCGATACAATGAGCAGTTCTTC. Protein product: CASSAFRYNEQFF.

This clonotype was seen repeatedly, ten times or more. The chain's CDR3 is CASSLVGGRGGDYEQYF. CDR3 bases: TGTGCCAGCAGCTTAGTAGGCGGGAGGGGAGGAGACTACGAGCAGTACTTC. The chain carries TRBV7-2 and TRBJ2-7; 9 bases map to TRBD2. V shed 1 base and J 3 bases; nucleotides not matched to a gene: 10. The CDR3 totals 17 residues. Germline CDR1 is SGHTA and CDR2 is FQGNSA. The full variable domain, with the rest looked up from reference TRBV7-2 and TRBJ2-7, is GAGVSQSPSNKVTEKGKDVELRCDPISGHTALYWYRQSLGQGLEFLIYFQGNSAPDKSGLPSDRFSAERTGGSVSTLTIQRTQQEDSAVYLCASSLVGGRGGDYEQYFGPGTRLTVT.

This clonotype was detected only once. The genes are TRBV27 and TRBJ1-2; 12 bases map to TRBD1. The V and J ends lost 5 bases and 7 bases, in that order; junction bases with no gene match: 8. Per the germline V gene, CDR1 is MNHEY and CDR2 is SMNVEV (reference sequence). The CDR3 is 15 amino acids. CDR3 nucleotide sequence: TGTGCCAGCAGTCCTAGGGGACAGGGGGCGCGTGGCTACACCTTC. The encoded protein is CASSPRGQGARGYTF.

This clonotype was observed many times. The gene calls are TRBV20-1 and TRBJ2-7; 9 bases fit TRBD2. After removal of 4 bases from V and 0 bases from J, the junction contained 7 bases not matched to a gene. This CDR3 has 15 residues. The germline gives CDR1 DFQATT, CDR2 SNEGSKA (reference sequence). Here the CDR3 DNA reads TGCAGTGCTATAAGGCGGGGGGGGAGCTCCTACGAGCAGTACTTC. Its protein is CSAIRRGGSSYEQYF.